A single sample gave rise to the 22 T cell receptor beta chains below, sequenced in a study of shared clonotypes between healthy human individuals. Naive CD8 cells were CD45RO-negative, positively selected for CCR7, excluding terminally differentiated effector memory CD45RA+ cells. Sequencing was performed with immunoSEQ multiplex PCR; in TCRdb, only in-frame clones are kept and a portion is missing. The sample gives approximately 1.9 million clones, 80% to 95% of which show up once; around 1.8% is in the top ten. The sequenced sample was naive CD8+ T cells from PBMCs. These TCRs come from a man between 18 and 35 years old in good health. Some clones in this sample may be carry-over from other donors' samples.

This chain joins TRBV19 and TRBJ2-2, with D maybe TRBD1 (6 bases). The CDR3 has 15 residues. Per the germline V gene, CDR1 is LNHDA and CDR2 is SQIVND (reference sequence). The V and J ends lost 7 bases and 4 bases respectively, with 16 bases between them. The CDR3 DNA reads TGTGCCAGTACCGTACAGGGTAGGGGCACCGGGGAGCTGTTTTTT. Protein sequence: CASTVQGRGTGELFF.

The V call is TRBV4-2, the J call TRBJ2-7; TRBD2 matches 10 bases. The V segment lost 4 bases and the J segment 0 bases; nucleotides outside the gene matches: 6. The germline CDR1 and CDR2 sequences are LGHNA and YNFKEQ. The CDR3 extends over 16 amino acids. The CDR3 region is CASSPTSGASSYEQYF. CDR3 coding DNA: TGTGCCAGCAGCCCCACTAGCGGGGCAAGCTCCTACGAGCAGTACTTC.

V and J are TRBV4-3 and TRBJ2-3, with 7 positions matching TRBD2. With 4 bases clipped from V and 2 bases from J, the junction kept 9 bases outside the gene matches. The CDR3 has 16 amino acids. Germline V gene sequence: CDR1 LGHNA, CDR2 YSLEER. The CDR3 protein is CASSPFAGVDTDTQYF. The CDR3 coding sequence is TGCGCCAGCAGCCCATTCGCGGGAGTGGACACAGATACGCAGTATTTT.

This chain connects TRBV27 to TRBJ2-7, with TRBD2 matching over 7 bases. The germline gives CDR1 MNHEY, CDR2 SMNVEV (reference sequence). The CDR3 spans 16 residues. J gave up 1 base and V 0 bases, and 6 bases lay outside the gene matches. The CDR3 DNA reads TGTGCCAGCAGTTTATCGACTAGCCAGGCGTCCTACGAGCAGTACTTC. Translation gives CASSLSTSQASYEQYF.

The count of this clone is one. CDR3: CATHRGETIYF. CDR3 DNA sequence: TGTGCCACCCATCGGGGGGAAACCATATATTTT. This rearrangement joins TRBV10-3 to TRBJ1-3; a weak D match, TRBD1 (5 bases). The germline gives CDR1 ENHRY, CDR2 SYGVKD. The CDR3 is made up of 11 amino acids. V lost 10 bases and J 10 bases, leaving 14 bases between the germline ends.

CDR3 in DNA: TGTGCCAGCAGTGGCGGGTACGGCGAGCAGTACTTC. This translates into CASSGGYGEQYF. The chain carries TRBV2 and TRBJ2-7; a weak D match, TRBD2 (5 bases). Germline values: CDR1 SNHLY, CDR2 FYNNEI. The CDR3 totals 12 residues. The V end was cut by 4 bases, the J end by 6 bases, with 10 bases between. Full variable domain (missing parts from reference TRBV2 and TRBJ2-7): EPEVTQTPSHQVTQMGQEVILRCVPISNHLYFYWYRQILGQKVEFLVSFYNNEISEKSEIFDDQFSVERPDGSNFTLKIRSTKLEDSAMYFCASSGGYGEQYFGPGTRLTVT.

The gene calls are TRBV4-1 and TRBJ1-1; 9 bases align to TRBD1. The germline V gene has CDR1 MGHRA and CDR2 YSYEKL. The V segment lost 1 base and the J segment 4 bases; nucleotides outside the gene matches: 7. This CDR3 spans 16 amino acids. The CDR3 loop reads CASSQAPGQGPTEAFF. For the CDR3, the DNA is TGCGCCAGCAGCCAAGCTCCGGGACAGGGCCCCACTGAAGCTTTCTTT.

V usage is TRBV28 and J usage is TRBJ2-7, with 8 bases that match TRBD1. The V and J ends lost 5 bases and 3 bases, in that order; junction bases with no gene match: 6. The CDR3 length is 14 residues. Germline V gene lookup returns CDR1 MDHEN and CDR2 SYDVKM. The CDR3 is CASSEGTGVYEQYF. For the CDR3, the DNA is TGTGCCAGCAGTGAAGGGACAGGTGTCTACGAGCAGTACTTC.

The chain combines TRBV7-2 with TRBJ2-3; unclear D gene. The CDR3 extends over 16 amino acids. Trimming removed 1 base from V and 2 bases from J, with 13 bases in between. The germline CDR1 and CDR2 sequences are SGHTA and FQGNSA. This CDR3 reads CASSLVVAHPTDTQYF. DNA for the CDR3: TGTGCCAGCAGCTTAGTGGTGGCACATCCCACAGATACGCAGTATTTT.

This clone came up once. This chain links TRBV27 with TRBJ1-1; D is perhaps TRBD1 (5 bases). V lost 4 bases, J lost 5 bases, and 11 bases lay in between. Germline V gives CDR1 MNHEY, CDR2 SMNVEV (reference sequence). CDR3 length: 13 amino acids. The CDR3 DNA is TGTGCCAGCAGTTGGGACGGGGGGACTGAAGCTTTCTTT. It codes for CASSWDGGTEAFF.

V is TRBV6-5 and J is TRBJ2-5; 10 bases are a match to TRBD2. CDR3 length equals 14 residues. Germline loops: CDR1 MNHEY, CDR2 SVGAGI. J gave up 3 bases and V 7 bases, and 5 bases lay outside the gene matches. The CDR3: CASTPLAGEETQYF. CDR3 nucleotides: TGTGCCAGCACCCCCCTAGCGGGAGAAGAGACCCAGTACTTC.

The chain uses TRBV5-6 and TRBJ2-7; 8 bases agree with TRBD2. V was pared by 2 bases and J by 3 bases, with 10 bases of the junction left unmatched. CDR1 is SGHDT and CDR2 is YYEEEE in the germline V gene. The CDR3 covers 16 residues. CDR3 protein: CASSLRPTSGIYEQYF. CDR3 bases: TGTGCCAGCAGCTTACGCCCCACTAGCGGAATCTACGAGCAGTACTTC.

The V gene is TRBV29-1, the J gene TRBJ2-1; no clear D. V was clipped by 6 bases and J by 7 bases, with 19 bases between them. Per germline, CDR1 SQVTM and CDR2 ANQGSEA. This CDR3 has 14 residues. The CDR3: CSVYGMKDRNEQFF. CDR3 nucleotide sequence: TGCAGCGTGTATGGGATGAAGGATCGGAATGAGCAGTTCTTC.

The chain joins TRBV29-1 to TRBJ2-3, with D perhaps matching TRBD2 (6 bases). Deletions cut 6 bases from V and 2 bases from J, with 15 bases between. The CDR3 is made up of 14 amino acids. Germline CDR1 is SQVTM and CDR2 is ANQGSEA. The CDR3 loop reads CSVNGGHLTDTQYF. In nucleotides, the CDR3 is TGCAGCGTCAACGGAGGGCACCTCACAGATACGCAGTATTTT.

The V and J genes are TRBV7-6 and TRBJ2-4; 10 bases match TRBD2. Germline values: CDR1 SGHVS, CDR2 FNYEAQ. V trimming: 5 bases; J trimming: 7 bases; junction bases outside the gene matches: 11. The length of the CDR3 is 16 residues. CDR3 residues: CASSPPPLAGVNIQYF. The CDR3 DNA is TGTGCCAGCAGCCCGCCGCCGCTAGCGGGAGTGAACATTCAGTACTTC.

The chain is built from TRBV29-1 and TRBJ2-3, with D perhaps TRBD1 or TRBD2 (5 bases each). Trimming removed 7 bases at V and 1 base at J, with 15 bases between. The CDR3 loop spans 14 amino acids. CDR1 and CDR2 from the germline V gene are SQVTM and ANQGSEA. CDR3 region: CSAGMGRGTDTQYF. The CDR3 nucleotides are TGCAGCGCCGGGATGGGGCGAGGCACAGATACGCAGTATTTT.

The chain joins TRBV4-2 to TRBJ2-7; D call uncertain. CDR3 length: 13 amino acids. Germline CDR1 reads LGHNA; CDR2 reads YNFKEQ. V lost 2 bases and J lost 4, with 9 bases in between. As DNA, the CDR3 is TGTGCCAGCAGCCAACTTGACCGGTACGAGCAGTACTTC. Protein product: CASSQLDRYEQYF.

This sequence joins TRBV15 and TRBJ2-5; 7 bases fit TRBD1. From germline, CDR1 is LNHNV and CDR2 YYDKDF (reference sequence). This CDR3 contains 15 residues. V lost 1 base and J lost 4; bases outside the gene matches: 6. Here the CDR3 DNA reads TGTGCCACCAGCAGAGGGGACAGAGTAGGAGAGACCCAGTACTTC. This encodes CATSRGDRVGETQYF.

J is TRBJ2-1 and V is TRBV14; D gene unclear. V was shortened by 0 bases and J by 2 bases, with 11 bases between the two germline ends. Germline CDR1 SGHDN, CDR2 FVKESK. This CDR3 comprises 16 residues. CDR3 loop: CASSQERGGPYNEQFF. The CDR3 coding sequence is TGTGCCAGCAGCCAAGAACGCGGCGGTCCCTACAATGAGCAGTTCTTC.

The chain combines TRBV9 with TRBJ1-6; the D is unclear. CDR3 length: 13 amino acids. CDR1 is SGDLS and CDR2 is YYNGEE in the germline V gene. Trimming took 0 bases from V and 11 from J, leaving 9 bases between them. CDR3 sequence: CASSVGDSPPLHF. The CDR3 bases are TGTGCCAGCAGCGTAGGTGATAGCCCACCCCTCCACTTT.

V usage is TRBV6-5 and J usage is TRBJ1-2; D is unclear. This CDR3 spans 12 amino acids. Germline V gene data show CDR1 as MNHEY and CDR2 as SVGAGI. Trimming removed 5 bases from V and 6 bases from J, with 10 bases in between. Here the CDR3 DNA reads TGTGCCAGCAGTCCCCGTTCCGATGGCTACACCTTC. It encodes CASSPRSDGYTF.

The V call is TRBV11-2, the J call TRBJ2-1, with D unresolved. Germline CDR1 is SGHAT and CDR2 is FQNNGV. The V end lost 2 bases, the J end lost 5 bases, and 10 bases lay between the germline ends. CDR3 length: 14 residues. CDR3 in amino acids: CASSLNGKHNEQFF. CDR3 DNA sequence: TGTGCCAGCAGCTTAAATGGGAAACACAATGAGCAGTTCTTC.